A few counts support the clone carrying this T cell receptor (beta chain). What it recognizes is unknown. This entry belongs to a study of blood T cells in healthy people across ages. Study-level background: For every two T cells, template switching captured about one barcoded beta molecule.

Germline CDR1 is SGHTA and CDR2 is FQGNSA. There are 14 residues in the CDR3. V was shortened by 5 bases and J by 4 bases, with 12 bases between the two germline ends. Findings and limits, study-wide: It was held that the diversity estimates obtained from one million T cells were underestimates.

With a J-beta primer mix and a sample-barcoded 5' primer, a second PCR ran roughly 6 to 12 cycles. TCRdb recomputed calls from the 5' RACE reads with MiXCR, one row per CDR3 protein. The sample records around 700,000 distinct CDR3 sequences, roughly 25% being singletons. These data were likewise used in another study, on T cells of mothers and their children. That source adds: The second PCR used the M1S primer, and this primer added sample barcodes and 2-4 random nucleotides.

The origin of this receptor is a boy aged 10-17 years in good health. Sequencing used blood. This chain links TRBV7-2 with TRBJ1-5; TRBD1 might be the D (6 bases). CDR3 in DNA: TGTGCCAGCAGCCGAGCTCAGGGGAATCAGCCCCAGCATTTT. The encoded protein is CASSRAQGNQPQHF.